This TCR beta chain derives from a study of blood T cell repertoires in COVID-19. Only in-frame clones appear in the TCRdb table, and some are missing; sequencing was by immunoSEQ multiplex PCR. The table includes about 120,000 clones, over 75% detected once. In its sample, this clone was seen a few times. The TCR sequence derives from a man older than 75 with acute or convalescent COVID-19. The specimen was peripheral blood.

In DNA form, the CDR3 reads TGTGCCAGCAGGGACAGGGAGGACTATGGCTACACCTTC. Translated: CASRDREDYGYTF. The V and J genes are TRBV19 and TRBJ1-2; 9 nucleotides line up with TRBD1. This CDR3 region has 13 residues. V shed 9 bases and J 3 bases; nucleotides not matched to a gene: 5. The germline gives CDR1 LNHDA, CDR2 SQIVND (reference sequence).